The 3 T cell receptor beta chains listed next were all sequenced from one sample in a study of CD8+CD57+ T cells in acquired aplastic anemia. Researchers used genomic DNA as the template to profile TCR beta VDJ and CDR3. MiXCR, run by TCRdb on the reads, gives a single entry per CDR3 protein. This table holds about 180,000 distinct CDR3 sequences, 40% to 55% found once. The sample consisted of sorted CD4+, CD8+, or CD8+CD57+ T cells (not recorded which) from PBMCs. These receptors came from a human donor in good health.

The rearrangement joins TRBV10-2 to TRBJ1-2; TRBD1 might be the D (5 bases). V gave up 6 bases and J gave up 8 bases, with 16 bases separating them. This CDR3 has 13 residues. Germline V lookup: CDR1 WSHSY, CDR2 SAAADI. CDR3 DNA: TGCGCCAGCAGGGGCCGGGACCCGAGGGGCTACACCTTC. Translated: CASRGRDPRGYTF.

This rearrangement joins TRBV5-1 to TRBJ2-3, with 8 bases aligning to TRBD2. The CDR3 sequence is 15 residues long. Germline CDR1 reads SGHRS; CDR2 reads YFSETQ. V shed 1 base and J 4 bases; nucleotides not matched to a gene: 5. CDR3 sequence: CASSLWRGASDTQYF. The CDR3, as DNA: TGCGCCAGCAGCTTGTGGCGGGGGGCTTCAGATACGCAGTATTTT.

The chain joins TRBV7-9 to TRBJ2-5; D possibly corresponds to TRBD2 (6 bases). This CDR3 spans 14 amino acids. Germline-derived CDR1 and CDR2 are SEHNR and FQNEAQ (reference sequence). V lost 5 bases and J 6 bases, leaving 16 bases between the germline ends. DNA of the CDR3: TGTGCCAGCAGCACGGAGGGATCCGGAAAGACCCAGTACTTC. Translated, it gives CASSTEGSGKTQYF.